This T cell receptor (beta chain) was identified during a study of blood T cell repertoires in COVID-19. Turning to the study itself: The samples span acute and convalescent COVID-19 from the United States, Italy and Spain. T cells, B-cell-depleted T cells, or PBMCs supplied cDNA or gDNA.

Germline V gene lookup returns CDR1 SGHAT and CDR2 FQNNGV. This CDR3 is 14 amino acids long. V lost 3 bases, J lost 2 bases, and 3 bases stayed unmatched. Study processing details: Amplification of reference gene primers was used by the study to estimate nucleated cell counts. This table comes from immunoSEQ multiplex PCR, and its TCRdb copy is limited to in-frame clones, with some not included. V and J calls plus clone size are reproduced from that table; the DNA served to infer D and trimming. The profile shows around 100,000 clones, 90% of them singletons. This receptor was identified in a man in his fifties or sixties with acute or convalescent COVID-19. The sequencing input was peripheral blood. The gene calls are TRBV11-2 and TRBJ2-7; 8 bases align to TRBD2. DNA of the CDR3: TGTGCCAGCAGCTTGGCGGGAGGACCCTACGAGCAGTACTTC. Protein product: CASSLAGGPYEQYF.